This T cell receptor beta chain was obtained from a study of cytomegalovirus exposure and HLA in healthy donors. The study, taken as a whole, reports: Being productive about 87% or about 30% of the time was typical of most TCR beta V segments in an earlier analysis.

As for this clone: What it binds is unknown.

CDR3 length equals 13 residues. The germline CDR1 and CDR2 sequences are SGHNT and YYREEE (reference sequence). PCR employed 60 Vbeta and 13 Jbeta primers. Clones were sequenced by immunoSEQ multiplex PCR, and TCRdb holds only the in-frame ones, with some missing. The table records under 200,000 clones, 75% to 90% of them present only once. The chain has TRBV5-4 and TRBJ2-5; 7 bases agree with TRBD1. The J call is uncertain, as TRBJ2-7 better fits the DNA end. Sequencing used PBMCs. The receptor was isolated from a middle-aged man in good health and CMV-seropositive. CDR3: CASSWTGGYEQYF. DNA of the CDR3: TGTGCCAGCAGTTGGACAGGTGGCTACGAGCAGTACTTC.